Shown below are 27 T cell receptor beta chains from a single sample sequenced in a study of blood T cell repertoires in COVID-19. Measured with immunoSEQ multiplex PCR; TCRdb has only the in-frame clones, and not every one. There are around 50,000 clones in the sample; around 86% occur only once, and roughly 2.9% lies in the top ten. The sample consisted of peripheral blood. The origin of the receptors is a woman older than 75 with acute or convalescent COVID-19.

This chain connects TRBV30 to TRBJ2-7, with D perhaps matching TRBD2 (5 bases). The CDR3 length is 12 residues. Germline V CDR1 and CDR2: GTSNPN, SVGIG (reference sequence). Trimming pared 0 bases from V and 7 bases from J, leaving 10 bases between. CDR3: CAWSVGSGEQYF. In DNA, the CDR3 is TGTGCCTGGAGTGTAGGGAGCGGTGAGCAGTACTTC.

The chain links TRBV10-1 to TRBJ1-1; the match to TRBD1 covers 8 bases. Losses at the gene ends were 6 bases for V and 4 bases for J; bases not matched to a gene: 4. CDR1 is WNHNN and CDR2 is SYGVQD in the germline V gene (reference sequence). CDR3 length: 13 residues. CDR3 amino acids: CASRRTGTTEAFF. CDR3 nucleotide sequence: TGCGCCAGCAGGCGGACAGGGACCACTGAAGCTTTCTTT.

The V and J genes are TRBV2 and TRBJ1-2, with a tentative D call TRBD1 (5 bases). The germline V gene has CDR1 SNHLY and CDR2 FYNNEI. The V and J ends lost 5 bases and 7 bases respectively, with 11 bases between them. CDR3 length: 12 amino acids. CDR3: CASSWGESGYTF. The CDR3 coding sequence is TGTGCCAGCAGTTGGGGGGAGAGTGGCTACACCTTC. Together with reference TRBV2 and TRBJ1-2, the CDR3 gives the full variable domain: EPEVTQTPSHQVTQMGQEVILRCVPISNHLYFYWYRQILGQKVEFLVSFYNNEISEKSEIFDDQFSVERPDGSNFTLKIRSTKLEDSAMYFCASSWGESGYTFGSGTRLTVV.

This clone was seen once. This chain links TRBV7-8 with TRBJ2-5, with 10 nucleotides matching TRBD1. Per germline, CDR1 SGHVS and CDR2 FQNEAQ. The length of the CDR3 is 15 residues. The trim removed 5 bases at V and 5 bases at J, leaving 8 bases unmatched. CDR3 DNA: TGTGCCAGCAGCCGGACAGGGGGTTACGGGGAGACCCAGTACTTC. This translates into CASSRTGGYGETQYF.

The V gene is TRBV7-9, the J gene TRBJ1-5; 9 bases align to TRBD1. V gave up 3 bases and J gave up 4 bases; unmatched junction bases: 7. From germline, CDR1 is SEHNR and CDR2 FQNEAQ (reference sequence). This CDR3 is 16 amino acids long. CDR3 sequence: CASSLEGQGGNQPQHF. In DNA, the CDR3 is TGTGCCAGCAGCTTGGAGGGACAGGGCGGAAATCAGCCCCAGCATTTT.

CDR3 in DNA: TGTGCCAGCAGAGGACCGGGACAGGGGCGTGAAAAACTGTTTTTT. This codes for CASRGPGQGREKLFF. The chain joins TRBV6-5 to TRBJ1-4, with TRBD1 identical over 10 bases. From germline, CDR1 is MNHEY and CDR2 SVGAGI. The V segment lost 6 bases and the J segment 7 bases; nucleotides outside the gene matches: 8. CDR3 length: 15 amino acids.

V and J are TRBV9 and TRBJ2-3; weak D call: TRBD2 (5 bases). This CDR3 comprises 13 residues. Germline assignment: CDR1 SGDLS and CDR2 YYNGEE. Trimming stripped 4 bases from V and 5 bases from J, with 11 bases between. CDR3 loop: CASSSDWRDTQYF. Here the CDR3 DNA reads TGTGCCAGCAGCTCGGACTGGAGAGATACGCAGTATTTT.

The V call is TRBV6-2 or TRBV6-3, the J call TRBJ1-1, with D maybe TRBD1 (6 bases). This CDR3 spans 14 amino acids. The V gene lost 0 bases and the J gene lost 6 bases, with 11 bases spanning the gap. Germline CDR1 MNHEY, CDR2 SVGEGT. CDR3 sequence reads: CASSYSLTGPEAFF. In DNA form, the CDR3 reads TGTGCCAGCAGTTACTCTCTAACAGGGCCTGAAGCTTTCTTT.

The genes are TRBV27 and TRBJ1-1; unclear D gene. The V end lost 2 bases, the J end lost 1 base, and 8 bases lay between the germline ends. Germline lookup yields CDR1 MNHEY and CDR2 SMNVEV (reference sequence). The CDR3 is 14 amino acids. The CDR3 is CASSLTVRNTEAFF. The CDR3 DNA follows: TGTGCCAGCAGTTTAACGGTGCGGAACACTGAAGCTTTCTTT.

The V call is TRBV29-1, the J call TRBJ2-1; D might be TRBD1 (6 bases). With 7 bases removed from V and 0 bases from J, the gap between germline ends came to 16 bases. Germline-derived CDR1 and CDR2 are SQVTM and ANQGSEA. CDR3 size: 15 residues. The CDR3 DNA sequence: TGCAGCGGTTCCCAGGGGCGTAGCTCCTACAATGAGCAGTTCTTC. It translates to CSGSQGRSSYNEQFF.

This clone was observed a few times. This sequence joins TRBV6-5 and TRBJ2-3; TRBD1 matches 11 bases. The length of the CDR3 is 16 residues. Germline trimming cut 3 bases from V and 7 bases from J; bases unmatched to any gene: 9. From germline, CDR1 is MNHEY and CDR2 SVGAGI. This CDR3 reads CASSYSGTGGSNTQYF. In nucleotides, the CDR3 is TGTGCCAGCAGTTATTCCGGGACAGGGGGATCAAATACGCAGTATTTT.

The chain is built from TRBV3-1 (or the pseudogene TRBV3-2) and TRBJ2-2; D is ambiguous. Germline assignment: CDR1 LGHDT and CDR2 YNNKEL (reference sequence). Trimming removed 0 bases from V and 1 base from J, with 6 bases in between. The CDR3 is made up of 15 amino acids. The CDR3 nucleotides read TGTGCCAGCAGCCAAGATAGGAGGAACACCGGGGAGCTGTTTTTT. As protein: CASSQDRRNTGELFF.

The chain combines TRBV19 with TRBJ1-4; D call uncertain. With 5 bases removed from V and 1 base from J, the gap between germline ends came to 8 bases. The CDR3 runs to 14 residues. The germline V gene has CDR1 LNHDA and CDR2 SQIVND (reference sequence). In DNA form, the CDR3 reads TGTGCCAGTAGTCGACACCGAACTAATGAAAAACTGTTTTTT. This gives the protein CASSRHRTNEKLFF.

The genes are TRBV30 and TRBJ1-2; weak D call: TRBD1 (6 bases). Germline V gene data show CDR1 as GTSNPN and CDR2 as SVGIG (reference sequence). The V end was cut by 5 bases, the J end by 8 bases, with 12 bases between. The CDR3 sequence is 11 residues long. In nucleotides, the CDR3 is TGTGCCTGGTACAGGGAGAGGGGCTACACCTTC. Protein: CAWYRERGYTF.

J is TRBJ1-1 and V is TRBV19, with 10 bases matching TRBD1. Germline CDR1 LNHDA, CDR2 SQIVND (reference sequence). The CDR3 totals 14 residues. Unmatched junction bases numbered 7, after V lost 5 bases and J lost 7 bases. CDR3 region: CASSSDRGQGEAFF. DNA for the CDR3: TGTGCCAGTAGTTCAGACAGGGGGCAAGGTGAAGCTTTCTTT.

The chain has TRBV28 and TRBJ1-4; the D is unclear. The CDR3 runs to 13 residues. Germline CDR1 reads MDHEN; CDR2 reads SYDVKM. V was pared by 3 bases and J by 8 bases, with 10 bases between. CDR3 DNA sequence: TGTGCCAGCAGTTTCCCGGGTGGGGAAAAACTGTTTTTT. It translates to CASSFPGGEKLFF.

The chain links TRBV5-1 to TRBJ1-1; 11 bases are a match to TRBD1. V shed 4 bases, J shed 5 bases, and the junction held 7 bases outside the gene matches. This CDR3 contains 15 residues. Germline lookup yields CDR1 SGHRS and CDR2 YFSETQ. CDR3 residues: CASSLGTGGNTEAFF. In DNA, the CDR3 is TGCGCCAGCAGCCTAGGGACAGGGGGAAATACTGAAGCTTTCTTT.

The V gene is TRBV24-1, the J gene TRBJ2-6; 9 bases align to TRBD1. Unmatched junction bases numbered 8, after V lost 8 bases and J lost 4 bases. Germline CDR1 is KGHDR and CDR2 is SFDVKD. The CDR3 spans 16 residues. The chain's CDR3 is CATKQGALPGANVLTF. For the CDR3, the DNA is TGTGCCACCAAACAGGGGGCGCTGCCCGGGGCCAACGTCCTGACTTTC.

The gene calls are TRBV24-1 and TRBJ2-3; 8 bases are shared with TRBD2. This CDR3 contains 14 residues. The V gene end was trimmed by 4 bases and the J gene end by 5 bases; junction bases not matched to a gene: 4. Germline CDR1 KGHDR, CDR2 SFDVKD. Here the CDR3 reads CATSERGAVDTQYF. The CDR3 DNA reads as TGTGCCACCAGTGAGCGGGGGGCCGTAGATACGCAGTATTTT.

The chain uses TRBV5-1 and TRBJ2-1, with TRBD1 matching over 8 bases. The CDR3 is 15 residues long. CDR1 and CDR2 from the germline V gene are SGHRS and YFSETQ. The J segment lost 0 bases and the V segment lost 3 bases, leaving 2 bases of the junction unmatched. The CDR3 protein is CASSWTGFSYNEQFF. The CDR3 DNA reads TGCGCCAGCAGCTGGACAGGGTTCTCCTACAATGAGCAGTTCTTC. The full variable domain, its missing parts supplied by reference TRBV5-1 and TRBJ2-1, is KAGVTQTPRYLIKTRGQQVTLSCSPISGHRSVSWYQQTPGQGLQFLFEYFSETQRNKGNFPGRFSGRQFSNSRSEMNVSTLELGDSALYLCASSWTGFSYNEQFFGPGTRLTVL.

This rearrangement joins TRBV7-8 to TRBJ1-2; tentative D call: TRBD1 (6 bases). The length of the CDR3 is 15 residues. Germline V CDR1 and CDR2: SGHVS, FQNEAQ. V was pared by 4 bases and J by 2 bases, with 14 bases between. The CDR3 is CASSSGGGINYGYTF. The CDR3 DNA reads TGTGCCAGCAGCTCGGGGGGCGGCATAAACTATGGCTACACCTTC.

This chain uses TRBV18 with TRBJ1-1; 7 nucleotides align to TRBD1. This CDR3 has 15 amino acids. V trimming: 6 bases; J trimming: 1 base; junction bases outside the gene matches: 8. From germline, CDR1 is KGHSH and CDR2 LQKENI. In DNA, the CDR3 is TGTGCCAGCTCCCTCAGGGGGGTGGGGAACACTGAAGCTTTCTTT. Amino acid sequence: CASSLRGVGNTEAFF.

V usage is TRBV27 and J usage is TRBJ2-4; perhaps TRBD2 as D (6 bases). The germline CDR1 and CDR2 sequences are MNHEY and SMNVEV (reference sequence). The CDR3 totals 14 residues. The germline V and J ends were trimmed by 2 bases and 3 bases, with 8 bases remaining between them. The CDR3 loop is CASSLVGGKNIQYF. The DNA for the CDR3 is TGTGCCAGCAGTTTAGTGGGGGGCAAAAACATTCAGTACTTC.

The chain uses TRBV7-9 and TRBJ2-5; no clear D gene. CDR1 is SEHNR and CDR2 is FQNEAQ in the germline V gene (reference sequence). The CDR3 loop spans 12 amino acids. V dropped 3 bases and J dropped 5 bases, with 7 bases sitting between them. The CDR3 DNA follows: TGTGCCAGCAGCTTTATTGTGGAGACCCAGTACTTC. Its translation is CASSFIVETQYF.

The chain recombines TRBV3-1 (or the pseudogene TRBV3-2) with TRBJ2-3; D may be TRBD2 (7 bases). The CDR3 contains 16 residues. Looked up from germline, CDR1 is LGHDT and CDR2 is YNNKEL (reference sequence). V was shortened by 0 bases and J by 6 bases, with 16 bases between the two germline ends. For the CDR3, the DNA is TGTGCCAGCAGCCAAGACTTGAGGGGGGGCCCCGATACGCAGTATTTT. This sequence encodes CASSQDLRGGPDTQYF.

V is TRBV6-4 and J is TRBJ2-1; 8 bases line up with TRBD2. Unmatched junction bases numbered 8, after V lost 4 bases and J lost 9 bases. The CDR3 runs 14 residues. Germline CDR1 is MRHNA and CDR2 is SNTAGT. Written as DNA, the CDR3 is TGTGCCAGCAGTGCGTCACTAGCGGCCGGTGAGCAGTTCTTC. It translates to CASSASLAAGEQFF.

CDR3 loop: CASSWAPAAGGNNEQFF. CDR3 in DNA: TGTGCCAGCAGCTGGGCCCCGGCAGCGGGGGGGAACAATGAGCAGTTCTTC. V gene TRBV5-4 combines with J gene TRBJ2-1; 10 nucleotides line up with TRBD2. This CDR3 region has 17 residues. The germline gives CDR1 SGHNT, CDR2 YYREEE (reference sequence). Trimming took 3 bases from V and 5 from J; bases not matched to a gene: 11.